A selection of T cell receptor beta chains follows, all from one sample in a study of T cell changes during pregnancy in multiple sclerosis. Assay used: immunoSEQ multiplex PCR; TCRdb lists only in-frame clones, some missing. The table lists tens of thousands of clones, about 90% of them singletons. The source material was peripheral blood, sampled in the second trimester of pregnancy. Every receptor here comes from a female donor in good health, enrolled as a control in a pregnancy study. The CDR3 runs from the conserved cysteine through the conserved F or W. D genes are given only for firm matches. Part of the rows lack a size; the others show once, few, many or a class for expanded clones.

cdr3_length	clone_size	d_call	v_call	j_call	cdr3_aa	cdr3_nt
12	few	-	TRBV5-4	TRBJ1-1	CASSSYNSEAFF	TGTGCCAGCAGCTCCTACAACAGCGAAGCTTTCTTT
16	-	TRBD2	TRBV5-4	TRBJ2-1	CASSPRGGRKESEQFF	TGTGCCAGCAGCCCTCGCGGCGGGAGGAAGGAGAGTGAGCAGTTCTTC
16	-	TRBD2	TRBV28	TRBJ2-1	CASSKGLAGPYNEQFF	TGTGCCAGCAGTAAGGGACTAGCGGGGCCTTACAATGAGCAGTTCTTC
12	-	-	TRBV2	TRBJ2-3	CASSVNTDTQYF	TGTGCCAGCAGTGTTAACACAGATACGCAGTATTTT
11	few	TRBD1	TRBV7-9	TRBJ1-1	CASSLGDRAFF	TGTGCCAGCAGCTTAGGGGACAGAGCTTTCTTT
15	-	TRBD2	TRBV28	TRBJ2-5	CASRHSGRAGETQYF	TGTGCCAGCAGGCATAGCGGGAGGGCAGGAGAGACCCAGTACTTC
17	-	TRBD2	TRBV30	TRBJ2-7	CAWSLWTSGSGVYEQYF	TGTGCCTGGAGTCTATGGACTAGCGGGAGTGGGGTCTACGAGCAGTACTTC
16	-	TRBD2	TRBV5-1	TRBJ2-1	CASSSTGTSGLEKGFF	TGCGCCAGCAGTTCAACCGGGACTAGCGGGCTCGAAAAGGGGTTCTTC
11	-	TRBD1	TRBV29-1	TRBJ1-2	CSAGTDYGYTF	TGCAGCGCCGGGACAGACTATGGCTACACCTTC
13	-	-	TRBV6-1	TRBJ2-3	CASSEGVGGRGYF	TGTGCCAGCAGTGAAGGGGTAGGGGGAAGAGGGTATTTT
16	-	TRBD1	TRBV5-1	TRBJ1-1	CASRRGYRGRNTEAFF	TGCGCCAGCAGGAGGGGGTACAGGGGGCGGAACACTGAAGCTTTCTTT
16	-	-	TRBV4-2	TRBJ2-7	CASSQDPGTGDYEQYF	TGTGCCAGCAGCCAAGACCCCGGGACGGGGGACTACGAGCAGTACTTC
14	-	-	TRBV7-8	TRBJ1-5	CASSLGRGFQPQHF	TGTGCCAGCAGCTTAGGACGAGGGTTCCAGCCCCAGCATTTT
15	once	TRBD1	TRBV28	TRBJ2-1	CASSPTGGNYNEQFF	TGTGCCAGCAGTCCCACAGGGGGCAACTACAATGAGCAGTTCTTC
12	-	-	TRBV7-8	TRBJ1-2	CATTGPDYGYTF	TGTGCCACAACAGGTCCTGACTATGGCTACACCTTC
16	-	-	TRBV19	TRBJ2-4	CASSIGRESTKDIQYF	TGTGCCAGTAGTATAGGACGGGAATCGACAAAAGACATTCAGTACTTC
16	-	-	TRBV2	TRBJ2-1	CASSGRQLESYNEQFF	TGTGCCAGCAGTGGAAGACAGTTGGAATCCTACAATGAGCAGTTCTTC
13	-	TRBD1	TRBV7-9	TRBJ1-3	CASSSDRGNTIYF	TGTGCCAGCAGCTCGGACAGGGGAAACACCATATATTTT
15	-	TRBD2	TRBV6-4	TRBJ2-1	CASSEKAGGGLEQFF	TGTGCCAGCAGTGAGAAAGCGGGAGGTGGTCTTGAGCAGTTCTTC
15	-	-	TRBV5-6	TRBJ2-5	CASSQPTGIQETQYF	TGTGCCAGCAGCCAACCCACAGGGATCCAAGAGACCCAGTACTTC
14	-	-	TRBV25-1	TRBJ1-6	CASSGRDFNSPLHF	TGTGCCAGCAGTGGCCGGGATTTTAATTCACCCCTCCACTTT
13	-	-	TRBV6-6	TRBJ2-7	CASSYSSEREQYF	TGTGCCAGCAGTTACTCTTCGGAGCGCGAGCAGTACTTC
12	-	-	TRBV7-2	TRBJ2-4	CASSPYLNIQYF	TGTGCCAGCAGCCCCTACCTAAACATTCAGTACTTC
11	-	-	TRBV5-6	TRBJ2-7	CASSSRDEQYF	TGTGCCAGCAGCTCTCGTGACGAGCAGTACTTC
15	-	TRBD1	TRBV23-1	TRBJ2-3	CASSHLRSDRETQYF	TGCGCCAGCAGTCATCTCCGCTCGGACAGGGAGACGCAGTATTTT
16	-	TRBD2	TRBV19	TRBJ2-7	CASSNTSGRARDEQYF	TGTGCCAGTAGTAACACTAGCGGGAGGGCCAGGGACGAGCAGTACTTC
16	-	TRBD2	TRBV19	TRBJ2-1	CASTPLTSGDYNEQFF	TGTGCCAGTACCCCTTTGACTAGCGGGGACTACAATGAGCAGTTCTTC
15	-	-	TRBV6-1	TRBJ1-5	CASRGGDYSNQPQHF	TGTGCCAGCAGGGGGGGGGATTATAGCAATCAGCCCCAGCATTTT
14	-	TRBD2	TRBV29-1	TRBJ2-3	CSVDSSGVTDTQYF	TGCAGCGTTGACTCTAGCGGGGTCACAGATACGCAGTATTTT
12	once	-	TRBV6-6	TRBJ2-2	CASSSDTGELFF	TGTGCCAGCAGTTCTGACACCGGGGAGCTGTTTTTT
12	-	TRBD1	TRBV18	TRBJ2-7	CASSPTGNEQYF	TGTGCCAGCTCGCCGACAGGGAACGAGCAGTACTTC
14	-	-	TRBV5-8	TRBJ1-1	CASSLTGYHTEAFF	TGTGCCAGCAGCTTAACGGGGTATCACACTGAAGCTTTCTTT
16	-	TRBD2	TRBV7-6	TRBJ2-3	CASSHTLAGMTDTQYF	TGTGCCAGCAGCCACACACTAGCGGGAATGACAGATACGCAGTATTTT
17	-	TRBD1	TRBV5-1	TRBJ2-1	CASSLVAGTASQNEQFF	TGCGCCAGCAGCTTGGTGGCTGGGACAGCCTCACAGAATGAGCAGTTCTTC
15	few	TRBD2	TRBV25-1	TRBJ2-3	CASLGLAGGADTQYF	TGTGCCAGCCTGGGACTAGCGGGAGGGGCAGATACGCAGTATTTT
13	-	-	TRBV11-2	TRBJ2-6	CASSFWAPDVLTF	TGTGCCAGCAGCTTTTGGGCTCCGGACGTCCTGACTTTC
15	-	TRBD1	TRBV11-2	TRBJ1-1	CASSLSWTGVTEAFF	TGTGCCAGCAGCTTATCCTGGACAGGGGTCACTGAAGCTTTCTTT
18	-	TRBD1	TRBV29-1	TRBJ1-2	CSVHSHLGQGAKIYGYTF	TGCAGCGTCCACTCTCACTTAGGACAGGGGGCGAAGATCTATGGCTACACCTTC
14	-	TRBD1	TRBV5-1	TRBJ1-1	CASRQGAKVSEAFF	TGCGCCAGCAGGCAGGGGGCGAAAGTCTCTGAAGCTTTCTTT
17	once	TRBD2	TRBV4-3	TRBJ2-7	CASSRGLAAASSYEQYF	TGCGCCAGCAGCCGGGGACTAGCGGCCGCTAGCTCCTACGAGCAGTACTTC
18	-	-	TRBV19	TRBJ2-6	CASSIGPRTETGANVLTF	TGTGCCAGTAGTATAGGCCCCAGGACAGAAACTGGGGCCAACGTCCTGACTTTC
15	once	-	TRBV30	TRBJ2-1	CAWSGSEFTYNEQFF	TGTGCCTGGAGCGGAAGCGAGTTCACTTACAATGAGCAGTTCTTC
12	-	-	TRBV5-6	TRBJ2-7	CASGSQEEEQYF	TGTGCCAGCGGGAGTCAGGAGGAGGAGCAGTACTTC
15	-	TRBD2	TRBV9	TRBJ2-1	CASSVTAGAYNEQFF	TGTGCCAGCAGCGTAACAGCGGGGGCCTACAATGAGCAGTTCTTC
13	once	-	TRBV19	TRBJ2-7	CASGAQGSYEQYF	TGTGCCAGTGGAGCCCAGGGGTCGTACGAGCAGTACTTC
17	-	-	TRBV11-2	TRBJ2-1	CASSLDRISASYNEQFF	TGTGCCAGCAGCTTAGATCGGATTAGCGCTAGCTACAATGAGCAGTTCTTC
17	few	TRBD1	TRBV11-2	TRBJ2-1	CASSQPDRGLARNEQFF	TGTGCCAGCAGCCAACCGGACAGGGGATTAGCTAGGAATGAGCAGTTCTTC
13	once	-	TRBV30	TRBJ2-5	CAWSVGVGETQYF	TGTGCCTGGAGCGTAGGGGTTGGAGAGACCCAGTACTTC
14	-	-	TRBV15	TRBJ1-1	CATSRGGSGTEAFF	TGTGCCACCAGCAGGGGGGGTTCGGGGACTGAAGCTTTCTTT
15	-	TRBD1	TRBV6-1	TRBJ1-2	CASSYGSGQNYGYTF	TGTGCCAGCAGCTATGGGTCGGGACAGAACTATGGCTACACCTTC
15	once	TRBD2	TRBV6-4	TRBJ2-3	CASSAGLASTDTQYF	TGTGCCAGCAGCGCGGGACTAGCGAGCACAGATACGCAGTATTTT
14	-	-	TRBV14	TRBJ1-2	CASSQGQRLYGYTF	TGTGCCAGCAGCCAAGGTCAGAGACTCTATGGCTACACCTTC
14	many	-	TRBV5-6	TRBJ2-7	CASSLIHREYEQYF	TGTGCCAGCAGCTTGATTCACAGGGAGTACGAGCAGTACTTC
12	-	-	TRBV21-1	TRBJ1-1	CASSKRGTEAFF	TGTGCCAGCAGCAAACGGGGGACTGAAGCTTTCTTT
17	-	TRBD1	TRBV11-2	TRBJ2-2	CASSSGDRTPRPGELFF	TGTGCCAGCAGCTCGGGGGACAGGACACCGAGGCCTGGGGAGCTGTTTTTT